Presented here are 22 T cell receptor beta chains from one specimen sequenced in a study of blood T cells in healthy people across ages. A second about 7 to 12 cycle PCR used barcoded and J-beta primers. TCRdb used MiXCR to reprocess the 5' RACE reads, holding one entry per CDR3 protein. The sample includes 600,000 or so distinct CDR3 sequences, approximately 30% of them seen just once. Material for sequencing was blood. These receptors were obtained from a woman of 80 years or more in good health.

This clonotype has a count of ten or more. The genes are TRBV11-2 and TRBJ2-4; 8 bases fit TRBD2. CDR3 length equals 16 residues. Germline CDR1 SGHAT, CDR2 FQNNGV. J was trimmed by 2 bases and V by 3 bases; bases with no gene match: 6. CDR3 DNA sequence: TGTGCCAGCAGCTTCGGGGGGGCCTCGACCAAAAACATTCAGTACTTC. Encoded protein: CASSFGGASTKNIQYF.

The chain has TRBV20-1 and TRBJ2-1; TRBD2 agrees at 9 bases. V trimming: 0 bases; J trimming: 6 bases; junction bases outside the gene matches: 9. The CDR3 runs to 16 residues. Germline loops: CDR1 DFQATT, CDR2 SNEGSKA (reference sequence). CDR3 nucleotides: TGCAGTGCTAGAGATCACCTTAGCGGGAGCTCCAATGAGCAGTTCTTC. Its protein is CSARDHLSGSSNEQFF.

This clonotype was counted many times. This CDR3 reads CATSRDGTGQFF. The DNA for the CDR3 is TGTGCCACCAGCAGAGATGGTACTGGGCAGTTCTTC. The chain is built from TRBV15 and TRBJ2-1; D call uncertain. This CDR3 has 12 amino acids. V was cut by 0 bases and J by 12 bases, with 9 bases left in between. The germline CDR1 and CDR2 sequences are LNHNV and YYDKDF (reference sequence).

This clonotype was detected many times. The V gene is TRBV9, the J gene TRBJ2-1; D remains ambiguous. The germline CDR1 and CDR2 sequences are SGDLS and YYNGEE. The CDR3 covers 15 residues. The V end lost 1 base, the J end lost 2 bases, and 10 bases lay between the germline ends. CDR3 in amino acids: CASSVSGSAYNEQFF. As DNA, the CDR3 is TGTGCCAGCAGCGTAAGTGGGTCAGCCTACAATGAGCAGTTCTTC. Full variable domain (remainder filled in from reference TRBV9 and TRBJ2-1): DSGVTQTPKHLITATGQRVTLRCSPRSGDLSVYWYQQSLDQGLQFLIQYYNGEERAKGNILERFSAQQFPDLHSELNLSSLELGDSALYFCASSVSGSAYNEQFFGPGTRLTVL.

This chain links TRBV7-6 with TRBJ2-4; 8 bases match TRBD1. The end of the DNA aligns better with TRBJ2-7, so the J call may be wrong. This CDR3 is 16 amino acids long. Germline assignment: CDR1 SGHVS and CDR2 FNYEAQ. The CDR3 DNA follows: TGTGCCAGCAGCTTAGCGGGGACAGGTAATAGGTACGAGCAGTACTTC. It translates to CASSLAGTGNRYEQYF.

The CDR3 sequence: CASSSLRAGPSSPLHF. Here the CDR3 DNA reads TGTGCCAGCAGTTCCCTCCGGGCAGGGCCTTCATCACCCCTCCACTTT. The chain uses TRBV27 and TRBJ1-6, with a possible D match to TRBD1 (5 bases). The length of the CDR3 is 16 residues. Germline CDR1 is MNHEY and CDR2 is SMNVEV (reference sequence). V shed 4 bases and J shed 10 bases, with 20 bases lying between them.

To note about this clonotype: A much more abundant neighbour one base away suggests this may be a read error. The J gene is TRBJ2-7, the V gene TRBV7-3, with D hard to call. Germline CDR1 is SGHTA and CDR2 is FQGTGA. Trimming took off 0 bases at V and 7 bases at J, with 19 bases between the two ends. The CDR3 is 16 residues long. CDR3 sequence reads: CASSLTSAVGYNEQYF. The CDR3 DNA reads TGTGCCAGCAGCTTAACATCGGCGGTGGGTTACAATGAGCAGTACTTC.

CDR3 nucleotide sequence: TGTGCCAGCAGTCCGCAACAGGTACCCGAAAAACTGTTTTTT. It encodes CASSPQQVPEKLFF. The chain couples TRBV27 to TRBJ1-4, with D tentatively TRBD1 (5 bases). The CDR3 loop spans 14 amino acids. The V gene's germline CDR1 is MNHEY and CDR2 SMNVEV (reference sequence). V was clipped by 5 bases and J by 8 bases, with 15 bases between them.

There are a few counts of this clonotype. The chain has TRBV29-1 and TRBJ1-1; D is unclear. Between the trimmed V and J ends, which lost 7 bases and 3 bases, there was a span of 9 bases. CDR3 size: 11 residues. Germline V gene sequence: CDR1 SQVTM, CDR2 ANQGSEA. The CDR3 spells CSGYRDTEAFF. Written as DNA, the CDR3 is TGCAGCGGCTACAGAGACACTGAAGCTTTCTTT. Filled out from reference TRBV29-1 and TRBJ1-1, the complete variable domain reads SAVISQKPSRDICQRGTSLTIQCQVDSQVTMMFWYRQQPGQSLTLIATANQGSEATYESGFVIDKFPISRPNLTFSTLTVSNMSPEDSSIYLCSGYRDTEAFFGQGTRLTVV.

This clonotype was counted at least ten times. V gene TRBV27 combines with J gene TRBJ2-7; 9 bases map to TRBD1. Losses at the gene ends were 3 bases for V and 3 bases for J; bases not matched to a gene: 6. Germline V lookup: CDR1 MNHEY, CDR2 SMNVEV (reference sequence). This CDR3 contains 15 residues. The CDR3 here is CASSFQGQGFYEQYF. CDR3 coding DNA: TGTGCCAGCAGTTTCCAGGGACAGGGCTTCTACGAGCAGTACTTC.

This clonotype was recorded many times. The chain is built from TRBV20-1 and TRBJ2-3; D is unresolved. V was shortened by 4 bases and J by 3 bases, with 5 bases between the two germline ends. The CDR3 consists of 11 residues. In germline, CDR1 is DFQATT, CDR2 SNEGSKA (reference sequence). CDR3 nucleotide sequence: TGCAGTGCTACCCTTACAGATACGCAGTATTTT. Encoded protein: CSATLTDTQYF.

Concerning this clonotype itself: Since a much larger clone is just one base distant, this may be a read error. The V gene is TRBV20-1, the J gene TRBJ2-7; 7 nucleotides match TRBD1. V shed 6 bases, J shed 9 bases, and the junction held 17 bases outside the gene matches. The CDR3 has 14 residues. From germline, CDR1 is DFQATT and CDR2 SNEGSKA (reference sequence). CDR3 sequence: CSAIRDSPYNGQYF. Here the CDR3 DNA reads TGCAGTGCCATCCGGGACAGCCCCTACAATGGGCAGTACTTC.

This chain links TRBV21-1 with TRBJ2-1; TRBD1, the table's D call, was not compared with the DNA. The J call could be wrong; TRBJ2-7 is a better fit for the DNA end. TRBV21-1 is designated a pseudogene. The length of the CDR3 is 16 residues. CDR3 loop: CASLTGTCSSYNEQYF. DNA for the CDR3: TGTGCCAGTCTAACAGGGACCTGTTCTTCCTACAATGAGCAGTACTTC.

This chain joins TRBV30 and TRBJ1-5; perhaps TRBD1 as D (5 bases). Germline CDR1 reads GTSNPN; CDR2 reads SVGIG (reference sequence). V was clipped by 0 bases and J by 5 bases, with 11 bases between them. The CDR3 is 14 residues long. CDR3 DNA: TGTGCCTGGAGTGTACCCGGGGGACATCAGCCCCAGCATTTT. Its protein product is CAWSVPGGHQPQHF.

This rearrangement joins TRBV6-1 to TRBJ2-7; maybe TRBD1 (6 bases). This CDR3 is built from 13 residues. V gave up 1 base and J gave up 11 bases, with 15 bases separating them. Germline loops: CDR1 MNHNS, CDR2 SASEGT. In DNA, the CDR3 is TGTGCCAGCAGTGAAGGAGTTCCAGGGGTCGAGTACTTC. Its translation is CASSEGVPGVEYF.

Concerning this clonotype itself: This could be a read error, since a much larger clone is one nucleotide away. The V and J genes are TRBV12-3 or TRBV12-4 and TRBJ2-7; D uncertain. V lost 3 bases to trimming and J lost 6 bases, with 15 bases between them. The CDR3 is made up of 14 amino acids. The CDR3 loop reads CASSFEGTGSEQYF. CDR3 in DNA: TGTGCCAGCAGTTTCGAAGGTACGGGCTCCGAGCAGTACTTC.

Only a few counts were recorded for this clonotype. Just one base apart from a much larger clone, this may be a read error. The rearrangement links TRBV5-1 to TRBJ1-2, with TRBD1 matching over 7 bases. The CDR3 totals 15 residues. Germline lookup yields CDR1 SGHRS and CDR2 YFSETQ. The trim removed 4 bases at V and 2 bases at J, leaving 8 bases unmatched. The CDR3 region is CASSLTMGQNYGYTF. DNA of the CDR3: TGCGCCAGCAGCCTAACCATGGGACAGAACTATGGCTACACCTTC.

This clonotype was seen many times. The chain couples TRBV18 to TRBJ2-3; 7 nucleotides agree with TRBD2. Per the germline V gene, CDR1 is KGHSH and CDR2 is LQKENI. The CDR3 has 15 residues. V gave up 3 bases and J gave up 2 bases; unmatched junction bases: 5. CDR3 loop: CASSPSGVVTDTQYF. As DNA, the CDR3 is TGTGCCAGCTCACCCAGCGGGGTAGTCACAGATACGCAGTATTTT. Filled out from reference TRBV18 and TRBJ2-3, the complete variable domain reads NAGVMQNPRHLVRRRGQEARLRCSPMKGHSHVYWYRQLPEEGLKFMVYLQKENIIDESGMPKERFSAEFPKEGPSILRIQQVVRGDSAAYFCASSPSGVVTDTQYFGPGTRLTVL.

CDR3 residues: CASSIGWGRDQPQHF. The CDR3 nucleotides read TGTGCCAGTAGTATCGGCTGGGGAAGGGATCAGCCCCAGCATTTT. The rearrangement uses TRBV19 and TRBJ1-5; D is unresolved. Germline V CDR1 and CDR2: LNHDA, SQIVND (reference sequence). V was clipped by 3 bases and J by 5 bases, with 14 bases between them. The CDR3 is 15 amino acids. Looking up the rest from reference TRBV19 and TRBJ1-5 gives the full variable domain: DGGITQSPKYLFRKEGQNVTLSCEQNLNHDAMYWYRQDPGQGLRLIYYSQIVNDFQKGDIAEGYSVSREKKESFPLTVTSAQKNPTAFYLCASSIGWGRDQPQHFGDGTRLSIL.

J is TRBJ1-3 and V is TRBV20-1; D unclear. In germline, CDR1 is DFQATT, CDR2 SNEGSKA (reference sequence). V lost 6 bases and J lost 2, with 11 bases in between. The length of the CDR3 is 13 residues. The CDR3 loop is CSAPSDPGNTIYF. In DNA, the CDR3 is TGCAGTGCACCCTCAGATCCTGGAAACACCATATATTTT.

This clonotype occurred many times. The genes are TRBV4-3 and TRBJ1-6, with a tentative D call TRBD1 (5 bases). Trimming removed 0 bases at V and 5 bases at J, with 11 bases between. CDR3 length: 16 residues. The germline V gene encodes CDR1 LGHNA and CDR2 YSLEER. The chain's CDR3 is CASSQEQGGNNSPLHF. CDR3 DNA sequence: TGCGCCAGCAGCCAAGAGCAGGGAGGGAATAATTCACCCCTCCACTTT.

In regard to this clonotype: The CDR3 carries no conserved terminal phenylalanine or tryptophan, so it likely arises from a read error. V is TRBV7-2 and J is TRBJ1-3; unclear D gene. There are 15 residues in the CDR3. CDR1 is SGHTA, CDR2 FQGNSA, per germline. The CDR3 DNA is TGTGCCGGCAGCTCGCCAGTGATCTCTGGAAACACCATATATTTG. This gives the protein CAGSSPVISGNTIYL.